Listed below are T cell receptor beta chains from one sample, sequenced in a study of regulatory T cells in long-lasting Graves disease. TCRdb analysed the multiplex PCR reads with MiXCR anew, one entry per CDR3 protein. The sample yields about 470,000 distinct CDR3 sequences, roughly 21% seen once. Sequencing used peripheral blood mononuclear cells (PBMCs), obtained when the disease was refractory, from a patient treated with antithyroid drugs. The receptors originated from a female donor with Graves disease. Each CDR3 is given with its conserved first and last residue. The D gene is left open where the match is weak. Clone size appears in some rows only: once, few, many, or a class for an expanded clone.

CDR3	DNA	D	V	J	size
CASSSDEGHYEQYF	TGTGCCAGCAGCTCAGACGAGGGGCACTACGAGCAGTACTTC	.	TRBV7-9	TRBJ2-7	few
CSARTGQVSYEQYF	TGCAGCGCTCGAACGGGACAAGTCTCCTACGAGCAGTACTTC	.	TRBV29-1	TRBJ2-7	many
CATSRQGEIKNIQYF	TGTGCCACCAGTAGACAGGGTGAGATCAAAAACATTCAGTACTTC	TRBD1	TRBV15	TRBJ2-4	.
CASSFSSNQETQYF	TGTGCCAGCAGCTTTTCTTCTAACCAAGAGACCCAGTACTTC	.	TRBV7-2	TRBJ2-5	many
CASSLGQGRIRDYGYTF	TGTGCCAGCAGCCTCGGACAGGGACGCATTCGAGACTATGGCTACACCTTC	TRBD1	TRBV3-1	TRBJ1-2	.
CATSRGAGDRGTGELFF	TGTGCCACCAGCAGAGGGGCAGGGGACAGGGGCACCGGGGAGCTGTTTTTT	TRBD1	TRBV15	TRBJ2-2	once
CASSAPGLADNEQFF	TGTGCCAGCAGCGCACCGGGACTAGCGGACAATGAGCAGTTCTTC	TRBD2	TRBV7-6	TRBJ2-1	.
CASSPDRLTEAFF	TGTGCCAGCAGCCCGGATCGGCTCACTGAAGCTTTCTTT	.	TRBV5-6	TRBJ1-1	.
CASSSEGTYGYTF	TGCGCCAGCAGCTCGGAAGGGACCTATGGCTACACCTTC	.	TRBV5-1	TRBJ1-2	many
CASSYSFQGAVNTEAFF	TGTGCCAGCAGTTACTCGTTTCAGGGGGCTGTGAACACTGAAGCTTTCTTT	TRBD1	TRBV6-2/TRBV6-3	TRBJ1-1	.
CASSPQGHTGELFF	TGTGCCAGCAGCCCCCAGGGTCACACCGGGGAGCTGTTTTTT	.	TRBV7-8	TRBJ2-2	few
CASGLVLPTSNEKLFF	TGTGCTAGTGGTTTGGTACTCCCTACGTCTAATGAAAAACTGTTTTTT	.	TRBV12-5	TRBJ1-4	once
CSATGTGSEAFF	TGCAGTGCTACCGGGACAGGGTCTGAAGCTTTCTTT	TRBD1	TRBV20-1	TRBJ1-1	many
CASSETGNGNQPQHF	TGTGCCAGCTCAGAGACAGGGAACGGCAATCAGCCCCAGCATTTT	TRBD1	TRBV18	TRBJ1-5	.
CASSRQAGYGYTF	TGTGCCAGCAGCAGACAGGCGGGCTATGGCTACACCTTC	.	TRBV28	TRBJ1-2	many
CASILDRLTGELFF	TGTGCCAGCATACTGGACAGACTCACCGGGGAGCTGTTTTTT	.	TRBV2	TRBJ2-2	few
CSARDRHRDPYEQYF	TGCAGTGCTAGAGATAGACACAGGGACCCCTACGAGCAGTACTTC	.	TRBV20-1	TRBJ2-7	few
CASSPLNSPLHF	TGTGCCAGCAGTCCTCTGAATTCACCCCTCCACTTT	.	TRBV7-9	TRBJ1-6	few
CSVEDVGSSGANALTF	TGCAGCGTTGAAGACGTGGGAAGCTCTGGGGCCAACGCCCTGACTTTC	.	TRBV29-1	TRBJ2-6	.